A selection of T cell receptor beta chains follows, all from one sample in a study of response to subunit inactivated influenza vaccine. TCRdb fed the RT-PCR reads into MiXCR, producing one record per CDR3 protein. The sample lists fewer than 400,000 distinct CDR3 sequences, just over 20% occurring once. This material consisted of PBMCs from blood, taken 21 months after vaccination. These receptors were collected from a man between 50 and 69 years old who received an inactivated influenza vaccine. The CDR3 runs from the conserved cysteine through the conserved F or W. Fields, in order: clone size, V gene, J gene, D gene, CDR3 length, CDR3 DNA, CDR3 protein. D genes are given only for firm matches. For some rows the clone size is stated as once, few or many, or as a class when expanded; others skip it.

clone_size: few; v_call: TRBV6-1; j_call: TRBJ1-6; d_call: TRBD1; cdr3_length: 15; cdr3_nt: TGTGCCAGCAAAGAAGGGGGCTTCTATAATTCACCCCTCCACTTT; cdr3_aa: CASKEGGFYNSPLHF
clone_size: few; v_call: TRBV5-1; j_call: TRBJ2-7; d_call: NA; cdr3_length: 17; cdr3_nt: TGCGCCAGCAGCTTGGAGGGGAGACAGGAAATATCCTACGAGCAGTACTTC; cdr3_aa: CASSLEGRQEISYEQYF
clone_size: few; v_call: TRBV5-1; j_call: TRBJ2-5; d_call: NA; cdr3_length: 11; cdr3_nt: TGCGCCAGCAGCCGAAAAGAGACCCAGTACTTC; cdr3_aa: CASSRKETQYF
clone_size: NA; v_call: TRBV11-2; j_call: TRBJ2-5; d_call: TRBD2; cdr3_length: 18; cdr3_nt: TGTGCCAGCAGCTTAGATCCTTCGACTAGCGGGGGGACGGAGACCCAGTACTTC; cdr3_aa: CASSLDPSTSGGTETQYF
clone_size: few; v_call: TRBV20-1; j_call: TRBJ1-1; d_call: NA; cdr3_length: 15; cdr3_nt: TGCAGTGCTAGAAAGGGGAGCATTACTGACACTGAAGCTTTCTTT; cdr3_aa: CSARKGSITDTEAFF
clone_size: few; v_call: TRBV12-3/TRBV12-4; j_call: TRBJ2-3; d_call: NA; cdr3_length: 12; cdr3_nt: TGTGCCAGCACCCTTACCACAGATACGCAGTATTTT; cdr3_aa: CASTLTTDTQYF
clone_size: NA; v_call: TRBV6-5; j_call: TRBJ2-2; d_call: NA; cdr3_length: 15; cdr3_nt: TGTGCCAGCAGTTACCAGGGCGGGAAAGCCGGGGAGCTGTTTTTT; cdr3_aa: CASSYQGGKAGELFF
clone_size: NA; v_call: TRBV10-3; j_call: TRBJ2-3; d_call: TRBD2; cdr3_length: 16; cdr3_nt: TGTGCCATCAGTGCCCGGACTAGCGGGGGGGCGGATACGCAGTATTTT; cdr3_aa: CAISARTSGGADTQYF
clone_size: many; v_call: TRBV27; j_call: TRBJ1-1; d_call: TRBD1; cdr3_length: 15; cdr3_nt: TGTGCCAGCTGGCGGGACAGGGGGCGCATCACTGAAGCTTTCTTT; cdr3_aa: CASWRDRGRITEAFF
clone_size: NA; v_call: TRBV4-3; j_call: TRBJ1-1; d_call: NA; cdr3_length: 15; cdr3_nt: TGCGCCAGCAGCCAAGATGGGTTAGAGAACACTGAAGCTTTCTTT; cdr3_aa: CASSQDGLENTEAFF
clone_size: NA; v_call: TRBV5-1; j_call: TRBJ1-3; d_call: NA; cdr3_length: 15; cdr3_nt: TGCGCCAGCAGCTTGGGACAGGCCTCTGGAAACACCATATATTTT; cdr3_aa: CASSLGQASGNTIYF
clone_size: NA; v_call: TRBV7-9; j_call: TRBJ2-7; d_call: NA; cdr3_length: 15; cdr3_nt: TGTGCCAGCAGCTTAGATCGGGGAAATCGCTACGAGCAGTACTTC; cdr3_aa: CASSLDRGNRYEQYF
clone_size: few; v_call: TRBV28; j_call: TRBJ2-7; d_call: NA; cdr3_length: 13; cdr3_nt: TGTGCCAGCAAGCTGGACAGCCGCTACGAGCAGTACTTC; cdr3_aa: CASKLDSRYEQYF
clone_size: few; v_call: TRBV9; j_call: TRBJ1-2; d_call: TRBD1; cdr3_length: 14; cdr3_nt: TGTGCCAGCAGCGCCGGGACAGGATTAGGTGGCTACACCTTC; cdr3_aa: CASSAGTGLGGYTF
clone_size: few; v_call: TRBV6-2/TRBV6-3; j_call: TRBJ2-6; d_call: NA; cdr3_length: 14; cdr3_nt: TGTGCCAGCAGTCGGACGTCTGGGGCCAACGTCCTGACTTTC; cdr3_aa: CASSRTSGANVLTF
clone_size: NA; v_call: TRBV2; j_call: TRBJ2-1; d_call: NA; cdr3_length: 14; cdr3_nt: TGTGCCAGCAGTGAGCAGGGGCCCCAGAATGAGCAGTTCTTC; cdr3_aa: CASSEQGPQNEQFF
clone_size: NA; v_call: TRBV5-1; j_call: TRBJ2-7; d_call: NA; cdr3_length: 14; cdr3_nt: TGCGCCAGCAGCTTTCTCAGGGGAACCTACGAGCAGTACTTC; cdr3_aa: CASSFLRGTYEQYF
clone_size: NA; v_call: TRBV5-1; j_call: TRBJ1-2; d_call: NA; cdr3_length: 17; cdr3_nt: TGCGCCAGCAGCGTGGAAACGACAGGCTACATCGGCTATGGCTACACCTTC; cdr3_aa: CASSVETTGYIGYGYTF
clone_size: few; v_call: TRBV5-1; j_call: TRBJ2-7; d_call: TRBD1; cdr3_length: 17; cdr3_nt: TGCGCCAGCAGCTTCACAACCTGGGACAGAAGCTCCTACGAGCAGTACTTC; cdr3_aa: CASSFTTWDRSSYEQYF
clone_size: NA; v_call: TRBV7-6; j_call: TRBJ2-3; d_call: TRBD1; cdr3_length: 15; cdr3_nt: TGTGCCAGCAGCGCTCGGACAGGGGGCACAGATACGCAGTATTTT; cdr3_aa: CASSARTGGTDTQYF
clone_size: few; v_call: TRBV7-8; j_call: TRBJ2-7; d_call: NA; cdr3_length: 14; cdr3_nt: TGTGCCAGCAGCTTAGTACAGGGCCCCTACGAGCAGTACTTC; cdr3_aa: CASSLVQGPYEQYF
clone_size: few; v_call: TRBV7-8; j_call: TRBJ1-1; d_call: NA; cdr3_length: 16; cdr3_nt: TGTGCCAGCAGCTCCCCTGGCAGGGATGTGAACACTGAAGCTTTCTTT; cdr3_aa: CASSSPGRDVNTEAFF
clone_size: NA; v_call: TRBV20-1; j_call: TRBJ2-7; d_call: TRBD2; cdr3_length: 15; cdr3_nt: TGCAGTGCTAGAGAACTAGCGGGAGGAGCCTACGAGCAGTACTTC; cdr3_aa: CSARELAGGAYEQYF
clone_size: NA; v_call: TRBV20-1; j_call: TRBJ2-1; d_call: TRBD2; cdr3_length: 13; cdr3_nt: TGCAGTGCCGGGCCACTAGCGGGAGGGGAGCAGTTCTTC; cdr3_aa: CSAGPLAGGEQFF
clone_size: NA; v_call: TRBV5-8; j_call: TRBJ1-4; d_call: NA; cdr3_length: 12; cdr3_nt: TGTGCCAGCAGCTTGACGGAGACGGAACTGTTTTTT; cdr3_aa: CASSLTETELFF
clone_size: few; v_call: TRBV10-3; j_call: TRBJ2-5; d_call: NA; cdr3_length: 14; cdr3_nt: TGTGCCATCAGTGAGTGGCAGCTCCAAGAGACCCAGTACTTC; cdr3_aa: CAISEWQLQETQYF
clone_size: many; v_call: TRBV5-1; j_call: TRBJ1-6; d_call: NA; cdr3_length: 14; cdr3_nt: TGCGCCAGCAGCTTGACAGGGTTTAATTCACCCCTCCACTTT; cdr3_aa: CASSLTGFNSPLHF
clone_size: NA; v_call: TRBV4-3; j_call: TRBJ2-7; d_call: NA; cdr3_length: 14; cdr3_nt: TGCGCCAGCAGCCCCAGGGCAGGGGCCTACGAGCAGTACTTC; cdr3_aa: CASSPRAGAYEQYF